This T cell receptor (beta chain) was identified in a study of read filtering for tumor transcriptome and immune sequencing. Study as a whole: IR-seq gave about 4.05 to 11 million TCR reads per sample; RNA-seq gave about 75 to 1,400. Study observations and caveats: RNA-seq captured clonotypes less deeply and reliably than IR-seq. IR-seq and RNA-seq agreed better without single-read clonotypes. The CD138-negative fraction was mixed bone marrow immune cells, not pure T cells.

Only a few counts were recorded for this clonotype. The antigen remains unidentified. No conserved phenylalanine or tryptophan is present at the end of the CDR3, so a read error is the likely explanation. Trimming at V came to 2 bases and at J to 8 bases, leaving 6 bases not matched to a gene. Per the germline V gene, CDR1 is MNHEY and CDR2 is SVGAGI. The CDR3 has 15 residues. The library was built from approximately 400 ng RNA with molecular barcoded adaptors for alpha/delta and beta/gamma chains. MiXCR, applied by TCRdb to the reads, yields one record per CDR3 protein. The sample lists roughly 38,000 distinct CDR3 sequences, roughly 12% occurring once.

The sequence came from a donor at least 40 years old with multiple myeloma. V usage is TRBV6-5 and J usage is TRBJ2-1; 10 bases are a match to TRBD2. Sequencing was carried out using a population of CD138-negative cells sorted from bone marrow. The CDR3 is CASSYGLAGVDEQFL. In DNA, the CDR3 is TGTGCCAGCAGTTACGGGCTAGCGGGAGTCGATGAGCAGTTCCTC.